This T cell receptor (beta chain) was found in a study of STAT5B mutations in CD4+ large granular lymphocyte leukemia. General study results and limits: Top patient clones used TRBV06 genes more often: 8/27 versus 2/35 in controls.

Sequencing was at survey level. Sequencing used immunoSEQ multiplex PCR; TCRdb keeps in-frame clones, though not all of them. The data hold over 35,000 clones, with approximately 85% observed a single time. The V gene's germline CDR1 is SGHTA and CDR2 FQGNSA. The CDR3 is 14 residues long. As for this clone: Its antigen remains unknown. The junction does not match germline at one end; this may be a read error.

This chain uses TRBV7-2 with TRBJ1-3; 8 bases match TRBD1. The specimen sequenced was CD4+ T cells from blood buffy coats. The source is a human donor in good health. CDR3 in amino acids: CALGSRGLGDTIYF. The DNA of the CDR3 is TGTGCCCTAGGAAGCAGGGGGCTTGGAGACACCATATATTTT.